A selection of T cell receptor beta chains follows, all from one sample in a study of blood T cell repertoires in COVID-19. Sequencing was performed with immunoSEQ multiplex PCR; in TCRdb, only in-frame clones are kept and a portion is missing. This table has 100,000 to 120,000 clones, around four fifths appearing once. The sequenced sample was peripheral blood. Every receptor here comes from a woman in her sixties with acute or convalescent COVID-19. Both conserved end residues are part of each CDR3. Each record gives: V gene, D gene, J gene, clone size, CDR3 DNA, CDR3 protein. The D gene is left open where the match is weak. Size values are once, few and many counts, or a class for expanded clones, and some rows have none.

>TRBV10-3|NA|TRBJ2-5|few
TGTGCCATCATCGGGGAAGAGACCCAGTACTTC
CAIIGEETQYF
>TRBV12-3/TRBV12-4|NA|TRBJ1-2|NA
TGTGCCAGCAGTTCGGGGTGGGGCTACACCTTC
CASSSGWGYTF
>TRBV28|TRBD2|TRBJ2-2|once
TGTGCCAGCAGTCCGAGGGAGGGGACCGGGGAGCTGTTTTTT
CASSPREGTGELFF
>TRBV7-9|TRBD2|TRBJ2-1|NA
TGTGCCAGCAGCTTAGCCGGGAGGCCCCCGGAGCAGTTCTTC
CASSLAGRPPEQFF
>TRBV20-1|NA|TRBJ1-3|once
TGCAGTGCTGGTGGGCAGGGGAGAAACACCATATATTTT
CSAGGQGRNTIYF
>TRBV30|NA|TRBJ1-1|few
TGTGCCTGGAGTGACTTCGGGGACACTGAAGCTTTCTTT
CAWSDFGDTEAFF
>TRBV27|NA|TRBJ1-5|NA
TGTGCCAGCAGTTTTACAGTCAATCAGCCCCAGCATTTT
CASSFTVNQPQHF
>TRBV4-2|NA|TRBJ2-6|once
TGTGCCAGCACCTTCGGGCAGGGGATTGGCTCTGGGGCCAACGTCCTGACTTTC
CASTFGQGIGSGANVLTF
>TRBV7-3|NA|TRBJ2-1|NA
TGTGCCAGCAGCAGGGGCTCCTACAATGAGCAGTTCTTC
CASSRGSYNEQFF
>TRBV6-2/TRBV6-3|TRBD1|TRBJ2-7|once
TGTGCCAGCAGTTTCTTGCCGGGACAGGGCCACGAGCAGTACTTC
CASSFLPGQGHEQYF
>TRBV6-1|TRBD1|TRBJ1-1|NA
TGTGCCAGCAGACCAGGGACAGCGACCACTGAAGCTTTCTTT
CASRPGTATTEAFF
>TRBV19|TRBD2|TRBJ2-1|once
TGTGCCAGTAGTATTTGGGGGGGCTCCTACAATGAGCAGTTCTTC
CASSIWGGSYNEQFF
>TRBV30|NA|TRBJ1-1|NA
TGTGCCTGGAGGGGCCAGATGAACACTGAAGCTTTCTTT
CAWRGQMNTEAFF
>TRBV9|NA|TRBJ1-1|once
TGTGCCAGCAGCGTCAGGGGATACACTGAAGCTTTCTTT
CASSVRGYTEAFF
>TRBV5-1|NA|TRBJ2-7|few
TGCGCCAGCAGCTTGGCCGGCGGAACTCCGTACGAGCAGTACTTC
CASSLAGGTPYEQYF
>TRBV18|NA|TRBJ2-5|few
TGTGCCAGCCGGCCAGGGTCGGAGACCCAGTACTTC
CASRPGSETQYF
>TRBV7-2|NA|TRBJ1-1|once
TGTGCCAGCGGGCGGGAGTTAGGGAACACTGAAGCTTTCTTT
CASGRELGNTEAFF
>TRBV6-5|NA|TRBJ2-1|NA
TGTGCCAGCAGCGTAGATTTTAATTGGAGTGAGCAGTTCTTC
CASSVDFNWSEQFF
>TRBV12-5|TRBD1|TRBJ1-5|NA
TGTGCTAGTGCCGCCGGGACAGGGGGCGCATATCAGCCCCAGCATTTT
CASAAGTGGAYQPQHF
>TRBV11-2|NA|TRBJ1-5|NA
TGTGCCAGCAGCCTGGAGGGTCAGCCCCAGCATTTT
CASSLEGQPQHF
>TRBV28|NA|TRBJ2-5|NA
TGTGCCAGCAGTTTGTCGGGTGCTAGAGAGACCCAGTACTTC
CASSLSGARETQYF
>TRBV30|NA|TRBJ1-2|NA
TGTGCCTGGACCGCGGGTGGCCGGAATAATAGGGTCCGGCTTAACTATGGCTACACCTTC
CAWTAGGRNNRVRLNYGYTF
>TRBV7-7|NA|TRBJ2-1|NA
TGTGCCAGCAGCGACCAGAGCGGCGCCTACAATGAGCAGTTCTTC
CASSDQSGAYNEQFF
>TRBV2|NA|TRBJ1-5|NA
TGTGCCAGCAGGGTCAGTAGCAATCAGCCCCAGCATTTT
CASRVSSNQPQHF
>TRBV27|NA|TRBJ2-2|NA
TGTGCCAGCAGTCCCTTTGGAGGGACCACCGGGGAGCTGTTTTTT
CASSPFGGTTGELFF
>TRBV4-2|TRBD1|TRBJ1-1|NA
TGTGCCAGCAGCTTTCAGGGGGCGGGGAACACTGAAGCTTTCTTT
CASSFQGAGNTEAFF
>TRBV4-3|TRBD2|TRBJ2-7|NA
TGCGCCAGCAGCCCGGGACTAGCGGGGGGCCGCTCCTACGAGCAGTACTTC
CASSPGLAGGRSYEQYF
>TRBV2|NA|TRBJ2-1|NA
TGTGCCAGGATCCCCGACATCTTACATGCTTCTAATTTCAGGGATGAGCAGTTCTTC
CARIPDILHASNFRDEQFF
>TRBV2|TRBD2|TRBJ2-7|NA
TGTGCCATCTCAGCGGGGGGGCCTAGCGAGCAGTACTTC
CAISAGGPSEQYF
>TRBV21-1|NA|TRBJ2-1|NA
TGTGCCAGCAGCAAAGATGGGACTAGCGGCTACAATGAGCAGTTCTTC
CASSKDGTSGYNEQFF
>TRBV7-9|TRBD1|TRBJ2-7|NA
TGTGCCAGCAGCCCTGTACAGGGGTATTACGAGCAGTACTTC
CASSPVQGYYEQYF
>TRBV7-9|NA|TRBJ2-1|NA
TGTGCCAGCAGTCCACTTGCGGGGGCTGACAATGAGCAGTTCTTC
CASSPLAGADNEQFF
>TRBV3-1/TRBV3-2|NA|TRBJ2-1|NA
TGTGCCAGCAGCCAAGATCAGGCAGGGCCCCGACCCGGTGGGTTCTTC
CASSQDQAGPRPGGFF
>TRBV19|NA|TRBJ1-2|NA
TGTGCCAGTAGTATAGAATCCAGGCAGCCCTATGGCTACACCTTC
CASSIESRQPYGYTF
>TRBV3-1/TRBV3-2|NA|TRBJ2-5|NA
TGTGCCAGCAGCCAATCCCGGACAGATCCGAAAATGGGGACCCAGTACTTC
CASSQSRTDPKMGTQYF
>TRBV19|TRBD1|TRBJ2-2|NA
TGTGCCAGTAGTAGCGAGGGGGCCACCGGGGAGCTGTTTTTT
CASSSEGATGELFF